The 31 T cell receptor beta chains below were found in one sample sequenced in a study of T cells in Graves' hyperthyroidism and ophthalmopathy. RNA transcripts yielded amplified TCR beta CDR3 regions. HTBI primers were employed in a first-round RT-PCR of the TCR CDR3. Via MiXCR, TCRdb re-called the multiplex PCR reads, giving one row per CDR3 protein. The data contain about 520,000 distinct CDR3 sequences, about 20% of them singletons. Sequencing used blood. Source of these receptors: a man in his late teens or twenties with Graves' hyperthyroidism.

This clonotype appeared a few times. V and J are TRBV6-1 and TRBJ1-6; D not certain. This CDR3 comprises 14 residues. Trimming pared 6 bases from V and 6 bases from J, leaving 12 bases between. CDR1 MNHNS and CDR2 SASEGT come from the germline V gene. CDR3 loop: CASSPTDGNSPLHF. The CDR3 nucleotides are TGTGCCAGCAGCCCTACGGACGGTAATTCACCCCTCCACTTT.

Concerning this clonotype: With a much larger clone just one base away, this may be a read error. Here the CDR3 reads CASRKEAGGFEQYF. The DNA of the CDR3 is TGTGCCAGCAGGAAGGAGGCGGGGGGCTTCGAGCAGTACTTC. This chain connects TRBV27 to TRBJ2-7, with 8 bases aligning to TRBD2. Trimming cost V 6 bases and J 6 bases; bases outside gene matches: 10. This CDR3 spans 14 amino acids. CDR1 MNHEY and CDR2 SMNVEV come from the germline V gene (reference sequence).

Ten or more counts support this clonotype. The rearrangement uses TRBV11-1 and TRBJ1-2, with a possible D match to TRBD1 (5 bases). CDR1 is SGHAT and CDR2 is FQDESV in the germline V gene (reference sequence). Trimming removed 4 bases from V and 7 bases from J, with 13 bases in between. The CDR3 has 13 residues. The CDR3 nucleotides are TGTGCCAGCAGCTCGATTGGAGGGGTTGGCTACACCTTC. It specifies CASSSIGGVGYTF.

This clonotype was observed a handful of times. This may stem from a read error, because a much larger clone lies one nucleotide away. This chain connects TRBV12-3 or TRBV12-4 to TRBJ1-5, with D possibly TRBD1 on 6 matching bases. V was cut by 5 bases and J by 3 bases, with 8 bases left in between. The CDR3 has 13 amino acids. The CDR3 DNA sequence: TGTGCCAGCAGTGACAGGAACAATCAGCCCCAGCATTTT. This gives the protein CASSDRNNQPQHF.

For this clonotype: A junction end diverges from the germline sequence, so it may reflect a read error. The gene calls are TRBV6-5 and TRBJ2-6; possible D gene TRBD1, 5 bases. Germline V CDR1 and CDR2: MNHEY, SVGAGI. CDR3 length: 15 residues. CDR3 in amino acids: CASSLAPAGANVLSF. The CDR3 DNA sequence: TGTGCCAGCAGCTTAGCCCCGGCTGGGGCCAACGTCCTGAGTTTC.

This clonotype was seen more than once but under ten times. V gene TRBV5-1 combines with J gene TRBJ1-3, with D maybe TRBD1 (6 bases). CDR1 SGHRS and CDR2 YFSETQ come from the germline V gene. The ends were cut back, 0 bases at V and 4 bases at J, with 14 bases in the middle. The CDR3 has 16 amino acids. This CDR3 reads CASSLDPTGSGNTIYF. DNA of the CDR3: TGCGCCAGCAGCTTGGACCCCACAGGGTCCGGAAACACCATATATTTT.

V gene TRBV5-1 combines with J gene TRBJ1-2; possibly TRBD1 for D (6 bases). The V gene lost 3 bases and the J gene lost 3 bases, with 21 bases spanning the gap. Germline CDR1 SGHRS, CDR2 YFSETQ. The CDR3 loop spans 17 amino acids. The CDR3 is CASSSNTTGTLHYGYTF. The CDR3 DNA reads TGCGCCAGCAGCTCCAATACCACAGGGACTTTGCACTATGGCTACACCTTC.

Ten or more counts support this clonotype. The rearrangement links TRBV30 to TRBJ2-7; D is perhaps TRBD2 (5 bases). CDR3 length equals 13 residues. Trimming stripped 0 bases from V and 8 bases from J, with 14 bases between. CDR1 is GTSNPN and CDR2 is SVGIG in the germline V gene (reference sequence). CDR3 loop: CAWSVGVYGKQYF. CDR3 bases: TGTGCCTGGAGTGTCGGGGTTTACGGCAAGCAGTACTTC.

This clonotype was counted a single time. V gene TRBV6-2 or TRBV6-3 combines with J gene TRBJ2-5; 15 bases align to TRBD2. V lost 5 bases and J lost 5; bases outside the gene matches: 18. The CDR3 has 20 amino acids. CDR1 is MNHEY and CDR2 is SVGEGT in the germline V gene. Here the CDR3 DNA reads TGTGCCAGCAGTCGCCCGGGACTAGCGGGAGGCCACGTCAGTTTTGAGACCCAGTACTTC. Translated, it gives CASSRPGLAGGHVSFETQYF.

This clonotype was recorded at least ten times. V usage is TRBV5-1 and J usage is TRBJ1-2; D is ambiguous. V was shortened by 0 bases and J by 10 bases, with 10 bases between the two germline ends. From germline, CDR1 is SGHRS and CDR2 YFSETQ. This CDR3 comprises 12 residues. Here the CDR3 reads CASSLEGYLYTF. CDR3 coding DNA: TGCGCCAGCAGCTTGGAGGGATACCTCTACACCTTC.

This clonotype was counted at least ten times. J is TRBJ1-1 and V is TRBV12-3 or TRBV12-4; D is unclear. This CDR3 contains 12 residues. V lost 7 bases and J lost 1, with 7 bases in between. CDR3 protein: CASKASNTEAFF. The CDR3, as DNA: TGTGCCAGCAAGGCATCGAACACTGAAGCTTTCTTT.

In DNA, the CDR3 is TGTGCCAGCAAATCGTCAACGCAAGAGACCCAGTACTTC. It translates to CASKSSTQETQYF. The V and J genes are TRBV12-3 or TRBV12-4 and TRBJ2-5; no firm D call. This CDR3 region has 13 residues. V was shortened by 7 bases and J by 2 bases, with 11 bases between the two germline ends.

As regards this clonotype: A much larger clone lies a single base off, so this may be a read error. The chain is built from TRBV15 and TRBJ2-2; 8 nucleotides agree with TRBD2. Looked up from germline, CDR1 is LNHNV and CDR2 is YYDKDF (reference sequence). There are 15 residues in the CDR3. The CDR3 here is CASSRDPGRDGELFF. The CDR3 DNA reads TGTGCCTCCAGCAGAGATCCCGGGAGGGACGGGGAGCTGTTTTTT.

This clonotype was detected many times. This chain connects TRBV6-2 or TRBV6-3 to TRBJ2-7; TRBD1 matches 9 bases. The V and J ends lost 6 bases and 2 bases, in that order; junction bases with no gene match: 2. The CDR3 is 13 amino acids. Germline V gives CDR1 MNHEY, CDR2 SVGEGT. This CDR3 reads CASRRQGAYEQYF. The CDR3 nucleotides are TGTGCCAGCAGACGACAGGGGGCCTACGAGCAGTACTTC.

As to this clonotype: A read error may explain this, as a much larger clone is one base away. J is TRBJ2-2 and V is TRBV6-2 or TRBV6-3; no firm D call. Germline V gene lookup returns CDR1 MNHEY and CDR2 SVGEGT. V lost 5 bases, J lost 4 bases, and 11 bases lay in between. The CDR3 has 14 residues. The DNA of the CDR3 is TGTGCCAGCAGTGGCCTAACAATCACCGGGGAGCTGTTTTTT. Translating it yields CASSGLTITGELFF.

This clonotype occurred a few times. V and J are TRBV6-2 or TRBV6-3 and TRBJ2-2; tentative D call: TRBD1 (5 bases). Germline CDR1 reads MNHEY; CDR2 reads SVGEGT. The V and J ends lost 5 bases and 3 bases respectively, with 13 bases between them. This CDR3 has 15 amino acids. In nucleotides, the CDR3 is TGTGCCAGCAGTAGTAGTAGGGGCGACACCGGGGAGCTGTTTTTT. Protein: CASSSSRGDTGELFF.

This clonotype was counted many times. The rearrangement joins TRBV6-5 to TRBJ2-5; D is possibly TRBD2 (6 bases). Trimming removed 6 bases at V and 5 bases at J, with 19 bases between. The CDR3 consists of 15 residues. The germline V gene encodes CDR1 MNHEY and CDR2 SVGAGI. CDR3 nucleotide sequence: TGTGCCAGCAGCCCCGGGACTCTCCTCGGGGAGACCCAGTACTTC. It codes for CASSPGTLLGETQYF.

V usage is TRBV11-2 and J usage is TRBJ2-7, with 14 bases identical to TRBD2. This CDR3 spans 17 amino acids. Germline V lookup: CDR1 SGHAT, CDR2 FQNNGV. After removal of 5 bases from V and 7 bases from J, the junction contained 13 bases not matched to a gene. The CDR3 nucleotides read TGTGCCAGCAGCCCCCGCCGACTAGCGGGAGGGCCGAGAGAGCAGTACTTC. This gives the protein CASSPRRLAGGPREQYF.

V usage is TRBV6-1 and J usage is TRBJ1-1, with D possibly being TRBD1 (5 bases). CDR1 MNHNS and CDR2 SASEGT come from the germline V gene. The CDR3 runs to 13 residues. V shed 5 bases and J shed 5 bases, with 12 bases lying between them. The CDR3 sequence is CASSPREWTEAFF. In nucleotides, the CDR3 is TGTGCCAGCAGTCCCAGGGAGTGGACTGAAGCTTTCTTT.

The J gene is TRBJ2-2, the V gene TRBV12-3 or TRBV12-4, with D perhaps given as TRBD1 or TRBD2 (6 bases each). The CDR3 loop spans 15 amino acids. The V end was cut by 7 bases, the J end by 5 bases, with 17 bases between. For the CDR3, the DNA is TGTGCCAGCAACCCGAGACAGGAGGGGACCGGGGAGCTGTTTTTT. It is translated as CASNPRQEGTGELFF.

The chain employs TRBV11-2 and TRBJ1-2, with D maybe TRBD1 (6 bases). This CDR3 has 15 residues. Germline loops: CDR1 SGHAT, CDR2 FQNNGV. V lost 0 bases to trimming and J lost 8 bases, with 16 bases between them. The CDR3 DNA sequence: TGTGCCAGCAGCTTAGACCCGGGGACATTGGAGGGCTACACCTTC. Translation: CASSLDPGTLEGYTF.

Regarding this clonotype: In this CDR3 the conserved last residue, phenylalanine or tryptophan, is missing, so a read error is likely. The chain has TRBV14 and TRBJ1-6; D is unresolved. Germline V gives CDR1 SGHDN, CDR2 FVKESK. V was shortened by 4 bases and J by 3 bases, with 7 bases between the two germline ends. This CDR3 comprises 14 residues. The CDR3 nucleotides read TGTGCCAGCAGCCGTGCCAGCTATAATTCACCCCTCCACTTG. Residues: CASSRASYNSPLHL.

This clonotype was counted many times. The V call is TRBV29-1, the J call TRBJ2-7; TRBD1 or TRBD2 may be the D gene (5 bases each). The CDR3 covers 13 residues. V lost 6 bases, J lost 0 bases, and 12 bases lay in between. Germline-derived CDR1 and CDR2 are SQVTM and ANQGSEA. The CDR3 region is CSVPGRSSYEQYF. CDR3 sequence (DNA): TGCAGCGTCCCGGGACGGAGCTCCTACGAGCAGTACTTC.

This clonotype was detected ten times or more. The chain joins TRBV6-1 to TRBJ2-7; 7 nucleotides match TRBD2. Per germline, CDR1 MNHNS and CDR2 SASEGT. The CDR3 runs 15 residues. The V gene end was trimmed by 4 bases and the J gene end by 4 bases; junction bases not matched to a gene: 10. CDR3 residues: CASSVRQWGGYEQYF. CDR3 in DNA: TGTGCCAGCAGTGTTAGACAGTGGGGGGGGTACGAGCAGTACTTC.

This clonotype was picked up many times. CDR3 sequence: CASAALGVQVAQHF. The CDR3 bases are TGTGCCAGCGCAGCTTTGGGCGTTCAAGTGGCCCAGCATTTT. V gene TRBV2 combines with J gene TRBJ1-5, with unresolved D. This CDR3 comprises 14 residues. Per germline, CDR1 SNHLY and CDR2 FYNNEI. V lost 8 bases and J 11 bases, leaving 22 bases between the germline ends.

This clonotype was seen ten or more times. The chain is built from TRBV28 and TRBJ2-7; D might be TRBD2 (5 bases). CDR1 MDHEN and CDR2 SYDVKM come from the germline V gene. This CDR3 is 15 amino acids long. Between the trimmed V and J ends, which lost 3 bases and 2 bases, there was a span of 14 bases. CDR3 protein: CASSFEGGWTYEQYF. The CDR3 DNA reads TGTGCCAGCAGTTTTGAGGGTGGATGGACCTACGAGCAGTACTTC.

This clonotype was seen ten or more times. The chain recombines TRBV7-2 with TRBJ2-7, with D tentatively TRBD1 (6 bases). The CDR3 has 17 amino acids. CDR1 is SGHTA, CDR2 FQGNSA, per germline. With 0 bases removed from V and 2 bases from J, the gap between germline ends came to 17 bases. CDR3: CASSLAVAGAIPYEQYF. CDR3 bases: TGTGCCAGCAGCTTAGCGGTGGCAGGGGCGATACCCTACGAGCAGTACTTC.

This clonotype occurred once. The CDR3 loop is CASRPGAGDGYTF. The DNA for the CDR3 is TGTGCCAGCAGGCCCGGGGCAGGAGATGGCTACACCTTC. The rearrangement joins TRBV6-1 to TRBJ1-2; tentative D call: TRBD1 (5 bases). The V end lost 6 bases, the J end lost 6 bases, and 14 bases lay between the germline ends. Germline CDR1 MNHNS, CDR2 SASEGT. The CDR3 has 13 amino acids.

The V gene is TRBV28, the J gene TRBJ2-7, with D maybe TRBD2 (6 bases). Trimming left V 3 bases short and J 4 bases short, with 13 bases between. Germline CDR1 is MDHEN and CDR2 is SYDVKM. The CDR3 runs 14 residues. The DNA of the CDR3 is TGTGCCAGCAGTTTTGCGGGGTCCCTTTACGAGCAGTACTTC. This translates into CASSFAGSLYEQYF. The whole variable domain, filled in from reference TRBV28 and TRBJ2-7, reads DVKVTQSSRYLVKRTGEKVFLECVQDMDHENMFWYRQDPGLGLRLIYFSYDVKMKEKGDIPEGYSVSREKKERFSLILESASTNQTSMYLCASSFAGSLYEQYFGPGTRLTVT.

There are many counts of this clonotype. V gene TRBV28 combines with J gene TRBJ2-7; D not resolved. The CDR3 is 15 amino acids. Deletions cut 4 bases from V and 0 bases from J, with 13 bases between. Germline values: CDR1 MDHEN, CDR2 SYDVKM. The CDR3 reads CASSSSASDSYEQYF. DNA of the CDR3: TGTGCCAGCAGTTCTTCTGCATCCGACTCCTACGAGCAGTACTTC.

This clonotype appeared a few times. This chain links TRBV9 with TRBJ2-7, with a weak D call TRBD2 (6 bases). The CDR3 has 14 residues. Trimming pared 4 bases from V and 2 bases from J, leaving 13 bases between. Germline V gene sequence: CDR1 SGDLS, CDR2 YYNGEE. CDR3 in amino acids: CASSKSGLPYEQYF. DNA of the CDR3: TGTGCCAGCAGCAAAAGCGGGCTACCCTACGAGCAGTACTTC.